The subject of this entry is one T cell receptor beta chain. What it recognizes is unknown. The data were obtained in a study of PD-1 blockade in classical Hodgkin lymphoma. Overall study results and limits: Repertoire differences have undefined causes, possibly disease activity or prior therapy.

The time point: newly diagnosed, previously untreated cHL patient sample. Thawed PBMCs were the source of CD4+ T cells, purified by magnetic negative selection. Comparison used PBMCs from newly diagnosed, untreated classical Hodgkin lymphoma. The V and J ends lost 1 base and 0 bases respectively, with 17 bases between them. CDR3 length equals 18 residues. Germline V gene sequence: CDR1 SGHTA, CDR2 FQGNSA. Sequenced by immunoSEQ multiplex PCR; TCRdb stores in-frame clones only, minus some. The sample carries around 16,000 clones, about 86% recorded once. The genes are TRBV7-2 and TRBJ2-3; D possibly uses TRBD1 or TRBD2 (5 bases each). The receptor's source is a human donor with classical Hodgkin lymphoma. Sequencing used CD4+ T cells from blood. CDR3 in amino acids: CASSLVGIGTGSTDTQYF. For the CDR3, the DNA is TGTGCCAGCAGCTTAGTGGGAATCGGGACGGGAAGCACAGATACGCAGTATTTT.